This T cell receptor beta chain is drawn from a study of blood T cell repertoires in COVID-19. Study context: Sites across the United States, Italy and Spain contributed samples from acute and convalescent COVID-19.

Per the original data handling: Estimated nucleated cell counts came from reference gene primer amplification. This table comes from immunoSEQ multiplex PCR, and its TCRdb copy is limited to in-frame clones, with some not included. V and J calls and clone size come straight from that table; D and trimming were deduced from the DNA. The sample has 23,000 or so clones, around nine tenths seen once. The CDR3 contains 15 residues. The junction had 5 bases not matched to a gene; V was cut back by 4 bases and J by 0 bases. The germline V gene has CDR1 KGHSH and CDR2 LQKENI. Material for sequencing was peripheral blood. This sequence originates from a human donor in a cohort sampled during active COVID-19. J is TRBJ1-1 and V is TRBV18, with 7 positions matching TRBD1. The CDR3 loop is CASSRDSALNTEAFF. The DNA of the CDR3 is TGTGCCAGCTCACGGGACAGCGCCCTGAACACTGAAGCTTTCTTT.